The clone carrying this T cell receptor (beta chain) was observed a single time. Its antigen is as yet unknown. Using immunoSEQ multiplex PCR, the repertoire was profiled, and TCRdb retains in-frame clones only, with some absent. This table holds some 50,000 clones, approximately 95% found once. The entry originates in a study of cytomegalovirus exposure and HLA in healthy donors. The germline gives CDR1 KGHSH, CDR2 LQKENI. The CDR3 consists of 16 residues. Unmatched junction bases numbered 8, after V lost 6 bases and J lost 0 bases. General observations from the study: Later, an analysis found that TCR clusters from the first cohort tended to co-occur in the roughly 110 validation repertoires. Accounts indicate the classifier identified cytomegalovirus status with strong specificity and sensitivity.

This sequence originates from a woman in her late teens or twenties in good health and CMV-seropositive. The rearrangement joins TRBV18 to TRBJ1-3, with 7 positions matching TRBD1. Source material: PBMCs. In nucleotides, the CDR3 is TGTGCCAGCTCGATGGGACAGCGAGGCTCTGGAAACACCATATATTTT. Encoded protein: CASSMGQRGSGNTIYF.